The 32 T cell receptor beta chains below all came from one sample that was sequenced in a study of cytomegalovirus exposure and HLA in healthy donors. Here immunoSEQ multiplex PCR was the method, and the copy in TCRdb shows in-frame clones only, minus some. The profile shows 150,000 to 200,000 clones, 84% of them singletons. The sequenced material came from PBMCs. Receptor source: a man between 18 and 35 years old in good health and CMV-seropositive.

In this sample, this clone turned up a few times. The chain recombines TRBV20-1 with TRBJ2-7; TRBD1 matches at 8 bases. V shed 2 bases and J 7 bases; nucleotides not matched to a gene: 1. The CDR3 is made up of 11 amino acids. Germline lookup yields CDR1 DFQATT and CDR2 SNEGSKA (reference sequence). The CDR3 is CSARRDREQYF. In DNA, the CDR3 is TGCAGTGCTAGACGGGACAGGGAGCAGTACTTC.

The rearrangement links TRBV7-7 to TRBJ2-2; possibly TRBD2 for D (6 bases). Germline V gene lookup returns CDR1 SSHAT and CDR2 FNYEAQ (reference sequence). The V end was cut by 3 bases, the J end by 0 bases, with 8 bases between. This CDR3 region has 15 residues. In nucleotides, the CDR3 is TGTGCCAGCAGCTTCGGCGGGGCGAACACCGGGGAGCTGTTTTTT. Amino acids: CASSFGGANTGELFF.

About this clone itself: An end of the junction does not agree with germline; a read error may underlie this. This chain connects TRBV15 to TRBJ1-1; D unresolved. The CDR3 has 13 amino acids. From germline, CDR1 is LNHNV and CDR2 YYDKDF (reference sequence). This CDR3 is CATSRDRGAEAFF. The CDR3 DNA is TGTGCCACCAGCAGAGATCGGGGAGCTGAGGCTTTCTTT. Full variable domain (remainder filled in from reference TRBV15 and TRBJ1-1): DAMVIQNPRYQVTQFGKPVTLSCSQTLNHNVMYWYQQKSSQAPKLLFHYYDKDFNNEADTPDNFQSRRPNTSFCFLDIRSPGLGDTAMYLCATSRDRGAEAFFGQGTRLTVV.

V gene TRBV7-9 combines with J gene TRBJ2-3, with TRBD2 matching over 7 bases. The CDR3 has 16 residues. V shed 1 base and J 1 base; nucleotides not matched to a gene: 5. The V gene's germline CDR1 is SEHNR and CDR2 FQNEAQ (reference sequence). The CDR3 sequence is CASSLVLSGGTDTQYF. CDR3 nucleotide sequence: TGTGCCAGCAGCTTAGTATTGAGCGGGGGCACAGATACGCAGTATTTT.

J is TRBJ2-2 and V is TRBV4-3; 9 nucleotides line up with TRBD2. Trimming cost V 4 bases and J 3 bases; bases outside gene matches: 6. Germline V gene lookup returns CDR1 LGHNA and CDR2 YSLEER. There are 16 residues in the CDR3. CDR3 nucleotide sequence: TGCGCCAGCAGCCTATTTAGCGGGAGAGACACCGGGGAGCTGTTTTTT. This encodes CASSLFSGRDTGELFF.

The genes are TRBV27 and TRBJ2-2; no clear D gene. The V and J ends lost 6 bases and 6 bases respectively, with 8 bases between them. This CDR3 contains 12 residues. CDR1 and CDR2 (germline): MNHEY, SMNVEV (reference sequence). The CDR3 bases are TGTGCCAGCAGCAACATACCCGGGGAGCTGTTTTTT. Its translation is CASSNIPGELFF.

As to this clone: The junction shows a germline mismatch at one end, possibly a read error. The CDR3 spells CAGSGGEYAGELFF. The CDR3 coding sequence is TGTGCCGGCAGTGGGGGGGAGTACGCCGGGGAGCTGTTTTTT. The chain combines TRBV4-2 with TRBJ2-2; 7 positions agree with TRBD2. The CDR3 contains 14 residues. Germline assignment: CDR1 LGHNA and CDR2 YNFKEQ.

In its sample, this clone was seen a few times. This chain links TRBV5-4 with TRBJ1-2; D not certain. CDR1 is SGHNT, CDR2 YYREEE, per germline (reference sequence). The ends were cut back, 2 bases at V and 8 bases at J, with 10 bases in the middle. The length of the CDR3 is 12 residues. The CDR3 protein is CASSFGFVGYTF. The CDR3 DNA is TGTGCCAGCAGCTTTGGCTTCGTGGGCTACACCTTC.

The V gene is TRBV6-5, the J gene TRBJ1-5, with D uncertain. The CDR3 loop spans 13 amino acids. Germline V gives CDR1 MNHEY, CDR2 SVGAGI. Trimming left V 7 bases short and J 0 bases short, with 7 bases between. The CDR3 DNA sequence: TGTGCCAGCACCCGAGATAGCAATCAGCCCCAGCATTTT. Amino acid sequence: CASTRDSNQPQHF.

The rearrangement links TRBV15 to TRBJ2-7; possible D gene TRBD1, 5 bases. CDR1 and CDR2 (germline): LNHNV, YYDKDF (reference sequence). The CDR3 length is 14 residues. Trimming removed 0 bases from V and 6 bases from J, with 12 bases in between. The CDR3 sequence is CATSRDLSGFEQYF. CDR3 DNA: TGTGCCACCAGCAGAGATCTCTCAGGGTTCGAGCAGTACTTC.

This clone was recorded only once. As DNA, the CDR3 is TGTGCCAGCAGCTTAGGCCTGGCAGGGGGAAATGAGCAGTTCTTC. This translates into CASSLGLAGGNEQFF. The V call is TRBV7-9, the J call TRBJ2-1; 7 bases agree with TRBD1. CDR1 and CDR2 (germline): SEHNR, FQNEAQ (reference sequence). The V and J ends lost 1 base and 7 bases, in that order; junction bases with no gene match: 7. The CDR3 has 15 amino acids.

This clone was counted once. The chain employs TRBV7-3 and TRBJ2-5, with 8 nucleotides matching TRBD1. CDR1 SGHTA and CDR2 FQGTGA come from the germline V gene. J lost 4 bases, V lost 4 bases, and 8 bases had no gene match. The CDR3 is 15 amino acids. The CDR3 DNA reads TGTGCCAGCAGCTCCCAGGGGGCGCCTGGAGAGACCCAGTACTTC. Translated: CASSSQGAPGETQYF.

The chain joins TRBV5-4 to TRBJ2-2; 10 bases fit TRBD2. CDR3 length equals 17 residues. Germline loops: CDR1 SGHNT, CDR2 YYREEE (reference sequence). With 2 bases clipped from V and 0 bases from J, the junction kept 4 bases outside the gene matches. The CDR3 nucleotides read TGTGCCAGCAGCTTTAGCGGGAGGACCCCGAACACCGGGGAGCTGTTTTTT. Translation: CASSFSGRTPNTGELFF. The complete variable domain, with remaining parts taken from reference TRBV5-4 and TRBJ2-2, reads ETGVTQSPTHLIKTRGQQVTLRCSSQSGHNTVSWYQQALGQGPQFIFQYYREEENGRGNFPPRFSGLQFPNYSSELNVNALELDDSALYLCASSFSGRTPNTGELFFGEGSRLTVL.

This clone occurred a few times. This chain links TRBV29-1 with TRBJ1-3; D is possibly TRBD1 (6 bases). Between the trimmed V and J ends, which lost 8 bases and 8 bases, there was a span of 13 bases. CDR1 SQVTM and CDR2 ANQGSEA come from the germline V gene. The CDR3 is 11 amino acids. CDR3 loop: CSTRQADTIYF. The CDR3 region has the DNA TGCAGCACCCGACAGGCGGACACCATATATTTT. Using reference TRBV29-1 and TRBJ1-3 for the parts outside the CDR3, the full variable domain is SAVISQKPSRDICQRGTSLTIQCQVDSQVTMMFWYRQQPGQSLTLIATANQGSEATYESGFVIDKFPISRPNLTFSTLTVSNMSPEDSSIYLCSTRQADTIYFGEGSWLTVV.

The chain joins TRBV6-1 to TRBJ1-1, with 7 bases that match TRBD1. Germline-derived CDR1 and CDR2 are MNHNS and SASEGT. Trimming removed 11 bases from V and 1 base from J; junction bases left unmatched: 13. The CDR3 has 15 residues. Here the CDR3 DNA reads TGTGCCTTAAAAACGGTCGGACAGGCGAACACTGAAGCTTTCTTT. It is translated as CALKTVGQANTEAFF.

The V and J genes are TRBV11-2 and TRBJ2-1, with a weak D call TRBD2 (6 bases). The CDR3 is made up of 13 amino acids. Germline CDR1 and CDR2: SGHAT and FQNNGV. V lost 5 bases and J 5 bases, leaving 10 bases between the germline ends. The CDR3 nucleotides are TGTGCCAGCAGCCGCGGGACCAACAATGAGCAGTTCTTC. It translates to CASSRGTNNEQFF.

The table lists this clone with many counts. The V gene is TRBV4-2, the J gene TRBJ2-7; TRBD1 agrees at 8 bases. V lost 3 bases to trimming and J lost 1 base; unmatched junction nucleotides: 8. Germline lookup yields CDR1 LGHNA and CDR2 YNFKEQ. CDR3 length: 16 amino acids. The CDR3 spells CASSQLSGGGSYEQYF. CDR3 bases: TGTGCCAGCAGCCAGCTCTCAGGGGGCGGATCCTACGAGCAGTACTTC.

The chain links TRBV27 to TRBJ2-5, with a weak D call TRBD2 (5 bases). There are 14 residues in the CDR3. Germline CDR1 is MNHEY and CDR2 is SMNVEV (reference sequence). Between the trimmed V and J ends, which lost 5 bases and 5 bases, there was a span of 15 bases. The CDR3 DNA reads TGTGCCAGCAGTAGTCGGGGTGGGATGGAGACCCAGTACTTC. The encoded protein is CASSSRGGMETQYF.

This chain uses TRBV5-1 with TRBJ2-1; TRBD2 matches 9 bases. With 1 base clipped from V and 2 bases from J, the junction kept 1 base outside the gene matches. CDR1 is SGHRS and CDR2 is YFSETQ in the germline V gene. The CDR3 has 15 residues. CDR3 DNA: TGCGCCAGCAGCTTGTCTAGCGGGGCCTACAATGAGCAGTTCTTC. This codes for CASSLSSGAYNEQFF.

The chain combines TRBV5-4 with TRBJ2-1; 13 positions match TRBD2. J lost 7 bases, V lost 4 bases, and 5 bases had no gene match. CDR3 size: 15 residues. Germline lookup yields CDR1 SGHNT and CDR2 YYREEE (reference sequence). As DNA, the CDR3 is TGTGCCAGCAGCCCGGGGACTAGCGGGACGAATGAGCAGTTCTTC. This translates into CASSPGTSGTNEQFF. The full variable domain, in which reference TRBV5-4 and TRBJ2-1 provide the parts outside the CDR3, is ETGVTQSPTHLIKTRGQQVTLRCSSQSGHNTVSWYQQALGQGPQFIFQYYREEENGRGNFPPRFSGLQFPNYSSELNVNALELDDSALYLCASSPGTSGTNEQFFGPGTRLTVL.

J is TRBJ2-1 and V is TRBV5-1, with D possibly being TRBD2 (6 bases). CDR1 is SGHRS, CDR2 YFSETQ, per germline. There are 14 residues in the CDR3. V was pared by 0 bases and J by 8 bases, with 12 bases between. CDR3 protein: CASSLGRGNDEQFF. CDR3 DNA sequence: TGCGCCAGCAGCTTGGGTCGCGGGAACGATGAGCAGTTCTTC.

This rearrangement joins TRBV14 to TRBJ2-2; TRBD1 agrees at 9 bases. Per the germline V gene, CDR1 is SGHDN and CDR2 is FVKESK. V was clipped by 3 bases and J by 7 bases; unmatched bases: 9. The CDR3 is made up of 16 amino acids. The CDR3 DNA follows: TGTGCCAGCAGCCAGCACAGGGGGCTCGTTGGCGGGGAGCTGTTTTTT. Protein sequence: CASSQHRGLVGGELFF.

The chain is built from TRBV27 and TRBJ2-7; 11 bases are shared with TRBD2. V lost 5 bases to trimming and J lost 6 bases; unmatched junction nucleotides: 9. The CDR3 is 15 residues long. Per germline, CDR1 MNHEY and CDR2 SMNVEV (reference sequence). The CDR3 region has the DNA TGTGCCAGCAGTGCCCCACTAGCGGGAGTAGCCGAGCAGTACTTC. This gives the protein CASSAPLAGVAEQYF.

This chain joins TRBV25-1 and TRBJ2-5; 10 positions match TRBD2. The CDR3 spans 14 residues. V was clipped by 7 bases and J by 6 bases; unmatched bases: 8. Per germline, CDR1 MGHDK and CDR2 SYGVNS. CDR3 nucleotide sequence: TGTGCCAGCACTCTAGCGGGAGAGGGGAAGACCCAGTACTTC. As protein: CASTLAGEGKTQYF. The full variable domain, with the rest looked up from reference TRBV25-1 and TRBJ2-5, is EADIYQTPRYLVIGTGKKITLECSQTMGHDKMYWYQQDPGMELHLIHYSYGVNSTEKGDLSSESTVSRIRTEHFPLTLESARPSHTSQYLCASTLAGEGKTQYFGPGTRLLVL.

CDR3 DNA: TGTGCCAGTAGTAACCCCGCGGGCAGGAGCTACAATGAGCAGTTCTTC. This gives the protein CASSNPAGRSYNEQFF. The V gene is TRBV19, the J gene TRBJ2-1; possible D gene TRBD2, 5 bases. V dropped 4 bases and J dropped 3 bases, with 16 bases sitting between them. Germline values: CDR1 LNHDA, CDR2 SQIVND (reference sequence). The CDR3 is made up of 16 amino acids.

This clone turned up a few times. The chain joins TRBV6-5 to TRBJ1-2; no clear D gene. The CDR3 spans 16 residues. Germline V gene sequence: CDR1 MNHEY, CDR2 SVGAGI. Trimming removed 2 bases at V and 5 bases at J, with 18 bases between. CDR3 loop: CASSYLTRGKNYGYTF. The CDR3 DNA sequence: TGTGCCAGCAGTTACCTAACTAGAGGGAAGAATTATGGCTACACCTTC.

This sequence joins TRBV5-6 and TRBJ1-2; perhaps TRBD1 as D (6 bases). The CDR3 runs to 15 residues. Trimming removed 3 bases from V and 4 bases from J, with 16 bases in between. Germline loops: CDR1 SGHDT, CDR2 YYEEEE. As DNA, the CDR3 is TGTGCCAGCAGCTCGGGGGGCAGTGGTCGCTATGGCTACACCTTC. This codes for CASSSGGSGRYGYTF.

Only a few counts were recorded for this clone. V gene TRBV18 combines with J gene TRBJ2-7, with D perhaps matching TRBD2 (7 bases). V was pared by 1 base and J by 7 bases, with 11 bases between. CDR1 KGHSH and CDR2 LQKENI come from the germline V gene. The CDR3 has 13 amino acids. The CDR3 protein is CASSPLGRGEQYF. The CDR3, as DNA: TGTGCCAGCTCACCACTTGGGAGGGGGGAGCAGTACTTC.

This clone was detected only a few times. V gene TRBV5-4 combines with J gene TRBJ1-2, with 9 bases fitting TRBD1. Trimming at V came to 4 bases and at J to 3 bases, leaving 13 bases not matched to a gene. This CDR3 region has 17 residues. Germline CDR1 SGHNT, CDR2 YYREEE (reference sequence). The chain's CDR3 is CASSPPGQGSLYYGYTF. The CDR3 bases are TGTGCCAGCAGCCCACCAGGACAGGGGAGCCTCTACTATGGCTACACCTTC.

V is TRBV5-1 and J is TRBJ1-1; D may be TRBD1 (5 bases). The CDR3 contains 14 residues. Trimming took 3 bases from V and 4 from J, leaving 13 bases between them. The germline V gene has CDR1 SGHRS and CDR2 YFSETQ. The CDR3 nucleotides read TGCGCCAGCAGCTCGGGGGGTCTGAGCACTGAAGCTTTCTTT. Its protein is CASSSGGLSTEAFF. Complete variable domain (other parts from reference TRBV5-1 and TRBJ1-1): KAGVTQTPRYLIKTRGQQVTLSCSPISGHRSVSWYQQTPGQGLQFLFEYFSETQRNKGNFPGRFSGRQFSNSRSEMNVSTLELGDSALYLCASSSGGLSTEAFFGQGTRLTVV.

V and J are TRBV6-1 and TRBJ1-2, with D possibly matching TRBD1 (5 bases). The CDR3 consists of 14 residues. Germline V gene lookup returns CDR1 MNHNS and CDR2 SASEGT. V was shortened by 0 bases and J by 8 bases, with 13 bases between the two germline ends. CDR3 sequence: CASSEATEMMGYTF. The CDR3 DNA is TGTGCCAGCAGTGAAGCGACAGAGATGATGGGCTACACCTTC.

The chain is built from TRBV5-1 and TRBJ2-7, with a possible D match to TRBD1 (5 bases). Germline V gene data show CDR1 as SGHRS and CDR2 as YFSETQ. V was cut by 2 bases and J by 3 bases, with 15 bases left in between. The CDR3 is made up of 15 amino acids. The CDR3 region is CASSFTGDTIYEQYF. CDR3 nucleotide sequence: TGCGCCAGCAGCTTCACAGGAGACACAATCTACGAGCAGTACTTC. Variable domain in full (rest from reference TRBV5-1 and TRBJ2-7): KAGVTQTPRYLIKTRGQQVTLSCSPISGHRSVSWYQQTPGQGLQFLFEYFSETQRNKGNFPGRFSGRQFSNSRSEMNVSTLELGDSALYLCASSFTGDTIYEQYFGPGTRLTVT.